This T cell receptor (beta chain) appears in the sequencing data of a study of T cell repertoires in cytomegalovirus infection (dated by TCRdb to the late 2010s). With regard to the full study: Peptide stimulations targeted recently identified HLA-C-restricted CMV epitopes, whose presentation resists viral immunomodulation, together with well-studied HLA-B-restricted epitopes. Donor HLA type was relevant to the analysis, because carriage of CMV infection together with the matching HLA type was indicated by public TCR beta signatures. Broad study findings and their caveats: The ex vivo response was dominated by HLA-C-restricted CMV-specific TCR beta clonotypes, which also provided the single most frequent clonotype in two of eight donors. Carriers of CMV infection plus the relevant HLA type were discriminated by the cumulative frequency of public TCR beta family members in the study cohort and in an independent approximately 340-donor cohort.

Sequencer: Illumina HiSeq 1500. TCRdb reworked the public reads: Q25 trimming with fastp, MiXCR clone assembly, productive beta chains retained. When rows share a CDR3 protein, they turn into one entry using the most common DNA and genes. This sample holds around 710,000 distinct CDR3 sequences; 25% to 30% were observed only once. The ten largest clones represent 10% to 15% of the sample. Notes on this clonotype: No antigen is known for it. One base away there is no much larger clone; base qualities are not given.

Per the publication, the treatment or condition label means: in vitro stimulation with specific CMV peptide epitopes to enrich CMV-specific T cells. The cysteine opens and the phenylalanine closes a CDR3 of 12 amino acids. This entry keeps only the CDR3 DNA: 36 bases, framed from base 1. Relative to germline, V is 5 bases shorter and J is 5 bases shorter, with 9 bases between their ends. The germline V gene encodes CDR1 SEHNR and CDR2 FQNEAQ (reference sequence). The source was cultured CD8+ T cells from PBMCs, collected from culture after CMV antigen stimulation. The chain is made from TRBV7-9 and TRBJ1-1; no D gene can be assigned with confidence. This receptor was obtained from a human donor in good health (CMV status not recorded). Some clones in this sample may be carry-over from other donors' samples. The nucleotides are TGTGCCAGCAGCCCGGAAAGGACTGAAGCTTTCTTT. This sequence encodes CASSPERTEAFF.